This TCR beta chain was documented in a study of T cell changes during pregnancy in multiple sclerosis. Libraries were prepared by immunoSEQ multiplex PCR; TCRdb keeps only in-frame clonotypes and omits some of them. Of more than 35,000 clones in the sample, 90% were seen once. The CDR3 is 16 residues long. Germline values: CDR1 SEHNR, CDR2 FQNEAQ (reference sequence). V shed 2 bases and J shed 1 base, with 14 bases lying between them. This TCR was sampled from a female donor with multiple sclerosis, enrolled in a pregnancy study. The starting material was CD4+ T cells from peripheral blood mononuclear cells, obtained in the second trimester of pregnancy. The rearrangement links TRBV7-9 to TRBJ1-2, with D possibly TRBD1 on 5 matching bases. Here the CDR3 DNA reads TGTGCCAGCAGCTTACGCGCAGGGAGGGGTAACTATGGCTACACCTTC. Protein sequence: CASSLRAGRGNYGYTF.